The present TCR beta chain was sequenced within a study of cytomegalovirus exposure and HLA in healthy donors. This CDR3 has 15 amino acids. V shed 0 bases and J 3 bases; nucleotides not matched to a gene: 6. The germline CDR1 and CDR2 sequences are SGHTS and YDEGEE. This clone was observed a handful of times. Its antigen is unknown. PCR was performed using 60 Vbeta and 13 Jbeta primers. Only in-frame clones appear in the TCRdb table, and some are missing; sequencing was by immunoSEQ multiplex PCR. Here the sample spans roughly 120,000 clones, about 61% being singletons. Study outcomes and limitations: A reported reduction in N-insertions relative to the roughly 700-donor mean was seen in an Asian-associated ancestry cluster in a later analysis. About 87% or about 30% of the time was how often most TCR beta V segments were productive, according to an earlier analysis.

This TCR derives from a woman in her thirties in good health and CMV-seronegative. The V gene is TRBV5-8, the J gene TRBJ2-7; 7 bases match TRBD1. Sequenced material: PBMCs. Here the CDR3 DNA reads TGTGCCAGCAGCTTGGGTGGGACAGTCCTCTACGAGCAGTACTTC. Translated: CASSLGGTVLYEQYF.